What follows are 20 T cell receptor beta chains derived from one specimen sequenced in a study of T cell changes during pregnancy in multiple sclerosis. TCRdb's copy holds only in-frame clones and misses some; the assay was immunoSEQ multiplex PCR. The table lists about 76,000 clones, about 94% of them singletons, with about 0.61% in the top ten. This specimen was peripheral blood, taken in the third trimester of pregnancy. The receptors shown here come from a female donor with multiple sclerosis, enrolled in a pregnancy study.

CDR3: CASSPPGQGDKQYF. CDR3 bases: TGTGCCAGCAGCCCTCCGGGACAGGGTGACAAGCAGTACTTC. The chain has TRBV13 and TRBJ2-7, with 9 bases aligning to TRBD1. This CDR3 comprises 14 residues. Losses at the gene ends were 5 bases for V and 8 bases for J; bases not matched to a gene: 10. The V gene's germline CDR1 is PRHDT and CDR2 FYEKMQ (reference sequence).

The chain combines TRBV9 with TRBJ2-1; TRBD2 matches 10 bases. CDR1 is SGDLS and CDR2 is YYNGEE in the germline V gene. V trimming: 0 bases; J trimming: 9 bases; junction bases outside the gene matches: 12. This CDR3 is 17 amino acids long. The CDR3 is CASSVGLAGVIGGEQFF. The CDR3 DNA reads TGTGCCAGCAGCGTAGGGCTAGCGGGGGTGATAGGGGGTGAGCAGTTCTTC.

V usage is TRBV13 and J usage is TRBJ1-2; a possible D gene is TRBD1 (6 bases). The ends were cut back, 0 bases at V and 8 bases at J, with 16 bases in the middle. Germline-derived CDR1 and CDR2 are PRHDT and FYEKMQ (reference sequence). The CDR3 is made up of 15 amino acids. CDR3 in amino acids: CASSLGGGARDGYTF. The CDR3 bases are TGTGCCAGCAGCTTAGGCGGGGGGGCGAGGGACGGCTACACCTTC.

J is TRBJ2-3 and V is TRBV11-1, with D possibly matching TRBD2 (5 bases). The CDR3 contains 15 residues. The V end lost 4 bases, the J end lost 5 bases, and 16 bases lay between the germline ends. The germline V gene has CDR1 SGHAT and CDR2 FQDESV (reference sequence). CDR3 protein: CASSSAERAKDTQYF. CDR3 nucleotide sequence: TGTGCCAGCAGCTCGGCCGAGAGGGCCAAAGATACGCAGTATTTT.

The V and J genes are TRBV5-3 and TRBJ2-4; unclear D gene. TRBV5-3 is designated an ORF whose function remains uncertain. The CDR3 runs to 16 residues. V dropped 4 bases and J dropped 0 bases, with 14 bases sitting between them. CDR3 DNA: TGTGCCAGAAGCCCCGTTAGTACGCTAGCCAAAAACATTCAGTACTTC. Protein product: CARSPVSTLAKNIQYF.

This chain joins TRBV7-2 and TRBJ1-5, with D tentatively TRBD1 (6 bases). CDR1 is SGHTA, CDR2 FQGNSA, per germline. The CDR3 sequence is 13 residues long. V was pared by 7 bases and J by 7 bases, with 14 bases between. The CDR3 DNA is TGTGCCAGCAACCTGATACAGGGCCAGCCCCAGCATTTT. It yields the protein CASNLIQGQPQHF.

This sequence joins TRBV7-2 and TRBJ2-7; D unresolved. The CDR3 runs 13 residues. The V gene lost 4 bases and the J gene lost 1 base, with 8 bases spanning the gap. Germline V gene sequence: CDR1 SGHTA, CDR2 FQGNSA. CDR3 protein: CASSSVRSYEQYF. For the CDR3, the DNA is TGTGCCAGCAGCTCCGTCAGATCCTACGAGCAGTACTTC.

The rearrangement uses TRBV6-5 and TRBJ1-2; TRBD1 agrees at 9 bases. This CDR3 spans 15 amino acids. The V segment lost 2 bases and the J segment 2 bases; nucleotides outside the gene matches: 3. Germline V gene sequence: CDR1 MNHEY, CDR2 SVGAGI. The CDR3: CASSYEGQGNYGYTF. The CDR3, as DNA: TGTGCCAGCAGTTACGAGGGACAGGGAAACTATGGCTACACCTTC.

The rearrangement links TRBV27 to TRBJ2-7; 7 bases line up with TRBD1. The germline CDR1 and CDR2 sequences are MNHEY and SMNVEV (reference sequence). V gave up 5 bases and J gave up 3 bases; unmatched junction bases: 4. The CDR3 loop spans 13 amino acids. The CDR3 spells CASSRGQFYEQYF. The CDR3 DNA follows: TGTGCCAGCAGTCGGGGACAGTTCTACGAGCAGTACTTC.

The chain uses TRBV12-5 and TRBJ1-2; tentative D call: TRBD1 (5 bases). Between the trimmed V and J ends, which lost 1 base and 8 bases, there was a span of 14 bases. This CDR3 has 14 amino acids. Germline V gene sequence: CDR1 LGHNT, CDR2 FRNRAP. Here the CDR3 reads CASGLGTFLYGYTF. The DNA of the CDR3 is TGTGCTAGTGGTTTGGGGACATTCCTGTACGGCTACACCTTC.

The sample holds one count of this clone. The chain combines TRBV9 with TRBJ2-7; a possible D gene is TRBD1 (6 bases). Trimming removed 4 bases from V and 6 bases from J, with 14 bases in between. Germline lookup yields CDR1 SGDLS and CDR2 YYNGEE. This CDR3 is built from 13 residues. CDR3 nucleotide sequence: TGTGCCAGCAGCCTATCGGACAGCAGCGAGCAGTACTTC. This translates into CASSLSDSSEQYF.

This clone was recorded once. The CDR3 nucleotides read TGTGCCAGCAGTTTATCGCAGGGCAGGGCTGGCTACACCTTC. Protein: CASSLSQGRAGYTF. V and J are TRBV27 and TRBJ1-2, with D perhaps TRBD1 (5 bases). Trimming removed 0 bases from V and 7 bases from J, with 12 bases in between. CDR1 and CDR2 (germline): MNHEY, SMNVEV (reference sequence). The CDR3 spans 14 residues.

The J gene is TRBJ1-2, the V gene TRBV9; 11 bases are a match to TRBD1. The ends lost 4 bases at V and 4 bases at J; junction bases unmatched: 9. Germline CDR1 and CDR2: SGDLS and YYNGEE. The CDR3 has 16 amino acids. The CDR3 protein is CASSSPGTGGIYGYTF. The CDR3 region has the DNA TGTGCCAGCAGCTCTCCCGGGACAGGGGGAATCTATGGCTACACCTTC.

The J gene is TRBJ2-4, the V gene TRBV7-2, with D maybe TRBD2 (7 bases). The CDR3 consists of 16 residues. Germline V gene lookup returns CDR1 SGHTA and CDR2 FQGNSA. The V and J ends lost 3 bases and 6 bases respectively, with 18 bases between them. CDR3 bases: TGTGCCAGCAGCTTTTCCCCTCGGGGGGCAGGAAACATTCAGTACTTC. It is translated as CASSFSPRGAGNIQYF. Full variable domain (remainder filled in from reference TRBV7-2 and TRBJ2-4): GAGVSQSPSNKVTEKGKDVELRCDPISGHTALYWYRQSLGQGLEFLIYFQGNSAPDKSGLPSDRFSAERTGGSVSTLTIQRTQQEDSAVYLCASSFSPRGAGNIQYFGAGTRLSVL.

This sequence joins TRBV7-2 and TRBJ1-2; D is unclear. The CDR3 spans 14 residues. Germline V gene lookup returns CDR1 SGHTA and CDR2 FQGNSA. V was cut by 3 bases and J by 5 bases, with 13 bases left in between. The CDR3 loop reads CASSLIRVSYGYTF. The CDR3, as DNA: TGTGCCAGCAGCTTGATCCGAGTCTCTTATGGCTACACCTTC.

The chain links TRBV9 to TRBJ2-7; the D gene is possibly TRBD1 (6 bases). CDR1 and CDR2 from the germline V gene are SGDLS and YYNGEE. V dropped 0 bases and J dropped 6 bases, with 16 bases sitting between them. This CDR3 spans 15 amino acids. For the CDR3, the DNA is TGTGCCAGCAGCGTAGCAGGCGAAGGGGGACGCGAGCAGTACTTC. Its translation is CASSVAGEGGREQYF.

The J gene is TRBJ1-5, the V gene TRBV2; D not certain. Looked up from germline, CDR1 is SNHLY and CDR2 is FYNNEI. This CDR3 region has 11 residues. The V and J ends lost 2 bases and 11 bases respectively, with 7 bases between them. Here the CDR3 reads CASSERAAQHF. CDR3 bases: TGTGCCAGCAGTGAACGTGCAGCCCAGCATTTT.

This clone has a handful of counts. The chain recombines TRBV10-3 with TRBJ2-2; 7 nucleotides agree with TRBD1. The V segment lost 8 bases and the J segment 3 bases; nucleotides outside the gene matches: 9. The CDR3 is 15 residues long. The V gene's germline CDR1 is ENHRY and CDR2 SYGVKD. Here the CDR3 reads CAIGPGTVYTGELFF. The CDR3 nucleotides read TGTGCCATCGGCCCCGGGACAGTTTACACCGGGGAGCTGTTTTTT.

The chain couples TRBV4-3 to TRBJ1-1, with 8 bases that match TRBD1. J was trimmed by 10 bases and V by 2 bases; bases with no gene match: 15. CDR3 length: 16 residues. In germline, CDR1 is LGHNA, CDR2 YSLEER. The CDR3: CASSQKGVMGTGSAFF. The CDR3, as DNA: TGCGCCAGCAGCCAAAAAGGGGTCATGGGGACAGGTTCAGCTTTCTTT.

This clone has just a few counts. The rearrangement links TRBV10-3 to TRBJ1-2, with D uncertain. V shed 3 bases and J shed 8 bases, with 10 bases lying between them. Germline CDR1 reads ENHRY; CDR2 reads SYGVKD. This CDR3 region has 12 residues. The CDR3 sequence is CAISDFIPGYTF. Written as DNA, the CDR3 is TGTGCCATCAGTGATTTTATCCCCGGCTACACCTTC.